The rows below give T cell receptor beta chains drawn from one sample of a study of cytomegalovirus exposure and HLA in healthy donors. Clones were sequenced by immunoSEQ multiplex PCR, and TCRdb holds only the in-frame ones, with some missing. This table holds about 130,000 clones, 65% to 90% found once. The material sequenced was PBMCs. Receptors were obtained from a girl aged 2 to 10 in good health and CMV-seronegative. Both conserved end residues are part of each CDR3. The order of the fields is clone size, D gene, V gene, J gene, CDR3 DNA, CDR3 protein. The D gene is left open where the match is weak. Clone size is not always given. Where it is, it says once, few, many or a class for expanded clones.

clone size: -
D gene: TRBD1
V gene: TRBV27
J gene: TRBJ1-5
CDR3 DNA: TGTGCCAGCAGGCGACGACAGGGGAGCAATCAGCCCCAGCATTTT
CDR3 protein: CASRRRQGSNQPQHF

clone size: -
D gene: TRBD2
V gene: TRBV6-5
J gene: TRBJ2-2
CDR3 DNA: TGTGCCAGCAGTTGGACTAGCGGGAAGACCGGGGAGCTGTTTTTT
CDR3 protein: CASSWTSGKTGELFF

clone size: -
D gene: -
V gene: TRBV20-1
J gene: TRBJ2-2
CDR3 DNA: TGCAGTGCTAGCAGGGCCGGGGAGCTGTTTTTT
CDR3 protein: CSASRAGELFF

clone size: -
D gene: TRBD1
V gene: TRBV7-2
J gene: TRBJ1-5
CDR3 DNA: TGTGCCAGCAGCTTAGCCGGGACAGGGGTTTTCGGCAATCAGCCCCAGCATTTT
CDR3 protein: CASSLAGTGVFGNQPQHF

clone size: -
D gene: TRBD1
V gene: TRBV7-3
J gene: TRBJ1-1
CDR3 DNA: TGTGCCAGCAGCCTCGGGACAGCCACTGAAGCTTTCTTT
CDR3 protein: CASSLGTATEAFF

clone size: few
D gene: -
V gene: TRBV4-2
J gene: TRBJ1-1
CDR3 DNA: TGTGCCAGCAGCCAAGGGGAGGGGAACACTGAAGCTTTCTTT
CDR3 protein: CASSQGEGNTEAFF

clone size: -
D gene: TRBD1
V gene: TRBV15
J gene: TRBJ2-1
CDR3 DNA: TGTGCCACCAGCAGCCCCCTGACAGGGGAAATGAATGAGCAGTTCTTC
CDR3 protein: CATSSPLTGEMNEQFF

clone size: once
D gene: -
V gene: TRBV5-4
J gene: TRBJ2-3
CDR3 DNA: TGTGCCAGCAGCTTGGGGACTAGCACAGATACGCAGTATTTT
CDR3 protein: CASSLGTSTDTQYF

clone size: -
D gene: -
V gene: TRBV5-8
J gene: TRBJ2-1
CDR3 DNA: TGTGCCAGCAGCCTCCACAAGGGAGTCGGGATCAACAATGAGCAGTTCTTC
CDR3 protein: CASSLHKGVGINNEQFF

clone size: -
D gene: TRBD2
V gene: TRBV5-4
J gene: TRBJ2-3
CDR3 DNA: TGTGCCAGCAGCACTGATGGGGGGGGACGCACAGATACGCAGTATTTT
CDR3 protein: CASSTDGGGRTDTQYF

clone size: -
D gene: -
V gene: TRBV4-2
J gene: TRBJ1-2
CDR3 DNA: TGTGCCAGCAGCCAAGGAGGGTACTATGGCTACACCTTC
CDR3 protein: CASSQGGYYGYTF

clone size: once
D gene: TRBD2
V gene: TRBV4-1
J gene: TRBJ2-7
CDR3 DNA: TGCGCCAGCAGCGAGGACGAAACTACTAGCGCGTTCGAGCAGTACTTC
CDR3 protein: CASSEDETTSAFEQYF

clone size: -
D gene: -
V gene: TRBV27
J gene: TRBJ1-1
CDR3 DNA: TGTGCCAGCAGCACTGGGACGGGGGGGGACACTGAAGCTTTCTTT
CDR3 protein: CASSTGTGGDTEAFF

clone size: once
D gene: -
V gene: TRBV7-9
J gene: TRBJ2-2
CDR3 DNA: TGTGCCAGCATCGGACAGAACACCGGGGAGCTGTTTTTT
CDR3 protein: CASIGQNTGELFF

clone size: -
D gene: -
V gene: TRBV19
J gene: TRBJ2-3
CDR3 DNA: TGTGCCAGTAGTATTTCCCAGACTAGCACAGATACGCAGTATTTT
CDR3 protein: CASSISQTSTDTQYF

clone size: -
D gene: -
V gene: TRBV7-3
J gene: TRBJ2-1
CDR3 DNA: TGTGCCAGCAGCCTACGACACCGCTCCTACAATGAGCAGTTCTTC
CDR3 protein: CASSLRHRSYNEQFF

clone size: -
D gene: TRBD1
V gene: TRBV18
J gene: TRBJ1-5
CDR3 DNA: TGTGCCAGCTCACCAAAACAGGGGGGCGGACAAAGTCAGCCCCAGCATTTT
CDR3 protein: CASSPKQGGGQSQPQHF

clone size: -
D gene: TRBD1
V gene: TRBV27
J gene: TRBJ2-7
CDR3 DNA: TGTGCCAGCAGTCGCGCAACCCTCGGGACAGGCTACGAGCAGTACTTC
CDR3 protein: CASSRATLGTGYEQYF

clone size: -
D gene: TRBD1
V gene: TRBV4-2
J gene: TRBJ2-7
CDR3 DNA: TGTGCCAGCAGCCGGGGGACAGGGGAGGACTACGAGCAGTACTTC
CDR3 protein: CASSRGTGEDYEQYF

clone size: -
D gene: -
V gene: TRBV7-3
J gene: TRBJ2-2
CDR3 DNA: TGTGCCAGCAGCCCCCGACAGAACACCGGGGAGCTGTTTTTT
CDR3 protein: CASSPRQNTGELFF

clone size: -
D gene: -
V gene: TRBV5-1
J gene: TRBJ1-2
CDR3 DNA: TGCGCCAGCAGCTTGCAGGATCACTATGGCTACACCTTC
CDR3 protein: CASSLQDHYGYTF

clone size: -
D gene: TRBD2
V gene: TRBV27
J gene: TRBJ2-1
CDR3 DNA: TGTGCCAGCAGTTTAGCGGGAGGAAGAATGGATGAGCAGTTCTTC
CDR3 protein: CASSLAGGRMDEQFF

clone size: -
D gene: TRBD1
V gene: TRBV6-6
J gene: TRBJ1-3
CDR3 DNA: TGTGCCTCAGGGGGGACAGGAAACACCATATATTTT
CDR3 protein: CASGGTGNTIYF

clone size: -
D gene: TRBD1
V gene: TRBV4-3
J gene: TRBJ2-5
CDR3 DNA: TGCGCCAGCAGCCAAGATCTTAGGGGGCTACAAGAGACCCAGTACTTC
CDR3 protein: CASSQDLRGLQETQYF

clone size: once
D gene: -
V gene: TRBV29-1
J gene: TRBJ1-4
CDR3 DNA: TGCAGCGTAGAGGATACTAATGAAAAACTGTTTTTT
CDR3 protein: CSVEDTNEKLFF

clone size: -
D gene: TRBD1
V gene: TRBV28
J gene: TRBJ1-1
CDR3 DNA: TGTGCCAGCAGCAGGGGGTTGCCTGAAGCTTTCTTT
CDR3 protein: CASSRGLPEAFF

clone size: few
D gene: TRBD1
V gene: TRBV5-6
J gene: TRBJ2-3
CDR3 DNA: TGTGCCAGCAACTTCCAGGGGGCGAGCACAGATACGCAGTATTTT
CDR3 protein: CASNFQGASTDTQYF

clone size: -
D gene: TRBD1
V gene: TRBV19
J gene: TRBJ2-4
CDR3 DNA: TGTGCCAGCGGACAGGGGGGGGGCATTCAGTACTTC
CDR3 protein: CASGQGGGIQYF

clone size: -
D gene: -
V gene: TRBV30
J gene: TRBJ1-4
CDR3 DNA: TGTGCCTGGAGTCGACATAATGAAAAACTGTTTTTT
CDR3 protein: CAWSRHNEKLFF

clone size: -
D gene: TRBD1
V gene: TRBV6-1
J gene: TRBJ1-1
CDR3 DNA: TGTGCCAGCAGTGCAGGACCGGGACAGGGACGTACTGAAGCTTTCTTT
CDR3 protein: CASSAGPGQGRTEAFF

clone size: few
D gene: -
V gene: TRBV28
J gene: TRBJ2-5
CDR3 DNA: TGTGCCAGCAGCCCCCACCGCGAGGGCTGGGAGACCCAGTACTTC
CDR3 protein: CASSPHREGWETQYF

clone size: -
D gene: -
V gene: TRBV5-4
J gene: TRBJ2-7
CDR3 DNA: TGTGCCAGCAGCTTTAATGGGGCAGAACAGTACTTC
CDR3 protein: CASSFNGAEQYF

clone size: -
D gene: TRBD1
V gene: TRBV7-7
J gene: TRBJ2-5
CDR3 DNA: TGTGCTAGCAGCCAGACAGGGCCCTACCAAGAGACCCAGTACTTC
CDR3 protein: CASSQTGPYQETQYF

clone size: -
D gene: -
V gene: TRBV9
J gene: TRBJ2-1
CDR3 DNA: TGTGCCAGTCGGCGGGATGCCTCCTACAATGAGCAGTTCTTC
CDR3 protein: CASRRDASYNEQFF

clone size: -
D gene: -
V gene: TRBV7-2
J gene: TRBJ2-5
CDR3 DNA: TGTGCCAGCAGCGCGGGACTTCAAGAGACCCAGTACTTC
CDR3 protein: CASSAGLQETQYF

clone size: -
D gene: TRBD1
V gene: TRBV7-2
J gene: TRBJ2-5
CDR3 DNA: TGTGCCAGCAGCTTAGCTGGTGGACAGGGGGCCGGGAAGACCCAGTACTTC
CDR3 protein: CASSLAGGQGAGKTQYF

clone size: -
D gene: TRBD2
V gene: TRBV29-1
J gene: TRBJ2-1
CDR3 DNA: TGCAGCGTTGAAGATGGGACTAGCGGGAGGGCCGGCAATGAGCAGTTCTTC
CDR3 protein: CSVEDGTSGRAGNEQFF

clone size: -
D gene: -
V gene: TRBV5-1
J gene: TRBJ1-2
CDR3 DNA: TGCGCCAGCACAGGTCCAGGGGTTAATGGCTACACCTTC
CDR3 protein: CASTGPGVNGYTF

clone size: few
D gene: -
V gene: TRBV7-9
J gene: TRBJ2-7
CDR3 DNA: TGTGCCAGCACCCCTCTTAGCGGCGAGCAGTACTTC
CDR3 protein: CASTPLSGEQYF

clone size: once
D gene: -
V gene: TRBV9
J gene: TRBJ2-3
CDR3 DNA: TGTGCCAGCAGCCTTAAATTAGCGGCTAGCACAGATACGCAGTATTTT
CDR3 protein: CASSLKLAASTDTQYF

clone size: -
D gene: -
V gene: TRBV6-5
J gene: TRBJ1-1
CDR3 DNA: TGTGCCAGCAGTAAAAGAACAGGCAACACTGAAGCTTTCTTT
CDR3 protein: CASSKRTGNTEAFF

clone size: once
D gene: TRBD1
V gene: TRBV6-5
J gene: TRBJ1-6
CDR3 DNA: TGTGCCAGCAGGCTAAGGGACAGTTCCCCGCCCCTCCACTTT
CDR3 protein: CASRLRDSSPPLHF

clone size: -
D gene: -
V gene: TRBV6-1
J gene: TRBJ2-2
CDR3 DNA: TGTGCCAGCGCCCCCCTCGGGTATAACACCGGGGAGCTGTTTTTT
CDR3 protein: CASAPLGYNTGELFF

clone size: -
D gene: -
V gene: TRBV5-1
J gene: TRBJ2-5
CDR3 DNA: TGCGCCAGCAGCTCTCGGACAGACCCCCAAGAGACCCAGTACTTC
CDR3 protein: CASSSRTDPQETQYF

clone size: -
D gene: -
V gene: TRBV30
J gene: TRBJ2-3
CDR3 DNA: TGTGCCTGGAGTGCGTGGCTAGCAGCAGATACGCAGTATTTT
CDR3 protein: CAWSAWLAADTQYF

clone size: once
D gene: -
V gene: TRBV2
J gene: TRBJ1-6
CDR3 DNA: TGTGCCAGCAGTGAAAGGGGGTTTTCACCCCTCCACTTT
CDR3 protein: CASSERGFSPLHF

clone size: few
D gene: TRBD2
V gene: TRBV7-9
J gene: TRBJ2-1
CDR3 DNA: TGTGCCAGCAGACCTCTAGCGGGGGACTACAATGAGCAGTTCTTC
CDR3 protein: CASRPLAGDYNEQFF

clone size: -
D gene: -
V gene: TRBV11-3
J gene: TRBJ1-1
CDR3 DNA: TGTGCCAGCAGCTTAGATCTTGTGAGGGAGAGCGACACTGAAGCTTTCTTT
CDR3 protein: CASSLDLVRESDTEAFF